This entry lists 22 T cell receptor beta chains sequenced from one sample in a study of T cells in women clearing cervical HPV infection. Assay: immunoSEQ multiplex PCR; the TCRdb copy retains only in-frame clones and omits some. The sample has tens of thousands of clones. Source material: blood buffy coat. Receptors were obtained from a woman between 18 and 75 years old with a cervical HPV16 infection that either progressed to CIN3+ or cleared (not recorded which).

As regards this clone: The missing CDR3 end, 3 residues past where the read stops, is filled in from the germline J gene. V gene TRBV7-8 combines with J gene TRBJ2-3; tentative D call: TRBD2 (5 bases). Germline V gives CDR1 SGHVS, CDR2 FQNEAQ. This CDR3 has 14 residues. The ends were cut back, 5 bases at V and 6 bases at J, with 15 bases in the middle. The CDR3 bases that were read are TGTGCCAGCAGCCCGGACTCCCCTAGGGATACG. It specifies CASSPDSPRDT. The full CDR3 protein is CASSPDSPRDTQYF.

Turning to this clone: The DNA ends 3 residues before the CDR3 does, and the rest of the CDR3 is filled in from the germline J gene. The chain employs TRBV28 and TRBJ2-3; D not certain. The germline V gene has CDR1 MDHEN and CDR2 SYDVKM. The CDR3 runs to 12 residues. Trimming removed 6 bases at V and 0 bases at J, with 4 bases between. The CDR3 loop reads CASRQSTDTQYF. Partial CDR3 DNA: TGTGCCAGCAGGCAGAGCACAGATACG.

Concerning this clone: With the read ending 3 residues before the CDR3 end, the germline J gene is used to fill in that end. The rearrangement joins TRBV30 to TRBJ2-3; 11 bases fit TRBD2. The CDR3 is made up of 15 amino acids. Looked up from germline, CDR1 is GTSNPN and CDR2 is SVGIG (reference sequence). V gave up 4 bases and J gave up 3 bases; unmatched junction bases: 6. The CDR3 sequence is CAWKGTSGDTDTQYF. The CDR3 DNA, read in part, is TGTGCCTGGAAAGGGACTAGCGGAGATACAGATACG.

CDR3 DNA (partial): TGTGCCAGCAGTAGGACAGTTGATCAGCCC. It translates to CASSRTVDQP. The full CDR3 protein is CASSRTVDQPQHF. The chain carries TRBV2 and TRBJ1-5, with D perhaps matching TRBD1 (6 bases). The CDR3 end falls 3 residues outside the read, so it is completed with the germline J gene. Germline CDR1 reads SNHLY; CDR2 reads FYNNEI. V lost 5 bases and J lost 5, with 10 bases in between. CDR3 size: 13 residues.

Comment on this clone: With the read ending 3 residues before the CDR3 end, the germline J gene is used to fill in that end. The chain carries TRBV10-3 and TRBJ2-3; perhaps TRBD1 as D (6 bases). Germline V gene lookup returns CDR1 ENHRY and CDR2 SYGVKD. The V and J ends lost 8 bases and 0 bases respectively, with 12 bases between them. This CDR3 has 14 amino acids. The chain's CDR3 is CAIGDISSTDTQYF. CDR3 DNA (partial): TGTGCCATCGGGGACATTTCTAGCACAGATACG.

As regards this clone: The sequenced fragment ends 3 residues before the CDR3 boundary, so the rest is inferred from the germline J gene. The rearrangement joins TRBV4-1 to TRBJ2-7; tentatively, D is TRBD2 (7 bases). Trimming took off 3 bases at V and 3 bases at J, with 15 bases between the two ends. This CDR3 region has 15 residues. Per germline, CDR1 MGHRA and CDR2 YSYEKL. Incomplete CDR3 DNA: TGCGCCAGCAGCCATTGGGAGGGGGTTTTCTACGAG. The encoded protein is CASSHWEGVFYE. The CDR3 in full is CASSHWEGVFYEQYF.

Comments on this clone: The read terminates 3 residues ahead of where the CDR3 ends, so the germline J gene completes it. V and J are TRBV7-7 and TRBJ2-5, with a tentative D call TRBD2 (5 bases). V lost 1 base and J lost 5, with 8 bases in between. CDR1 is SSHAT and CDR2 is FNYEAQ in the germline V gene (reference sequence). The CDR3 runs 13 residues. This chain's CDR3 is CASSLERGETQYF. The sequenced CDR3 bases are TGTGCCAGCAGCTTAGAAAGAGGGGAGACC.

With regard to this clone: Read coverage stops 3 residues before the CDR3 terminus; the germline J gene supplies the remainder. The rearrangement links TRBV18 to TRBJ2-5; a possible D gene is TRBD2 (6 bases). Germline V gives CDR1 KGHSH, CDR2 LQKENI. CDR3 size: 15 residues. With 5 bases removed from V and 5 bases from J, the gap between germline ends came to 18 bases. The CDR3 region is CASSANFGGEETQYF. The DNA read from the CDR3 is TGTGCCAGCTCAGCAAACTTCGGCGGGGAGGAGACC.

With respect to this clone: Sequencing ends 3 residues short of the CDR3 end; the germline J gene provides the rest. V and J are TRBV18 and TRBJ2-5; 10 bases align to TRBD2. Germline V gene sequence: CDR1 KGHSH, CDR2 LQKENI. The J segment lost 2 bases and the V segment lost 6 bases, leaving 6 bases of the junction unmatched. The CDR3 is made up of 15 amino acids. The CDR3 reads CASSNSGGPQETQYF. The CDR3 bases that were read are TGTGCCAGCTCTAATAGCGGGGGGCCTCAAGAGACC.

CDR3 DNA, as far as it was read: TGTGCCAGTAGACTAGGTTCCTACAATGAG. This encodes CASRLGSYNE. The entire CDR3 is CASRLGSYNEQFF. The chain recombines TRBV19 with TRBJ2-1, with D maybe TRBD2 (5 bases). The read stops 3 residues short of the end of the CDR3; the missing end is completed from the germline J gene. The CDR3 contains 13 residues. The V and J ends lost 6 bases and 1 base respectively, with 7 bases between them. Germline V gene sequence: CDR1 LNHDA, CDR2 SQIVND (reference sequence).

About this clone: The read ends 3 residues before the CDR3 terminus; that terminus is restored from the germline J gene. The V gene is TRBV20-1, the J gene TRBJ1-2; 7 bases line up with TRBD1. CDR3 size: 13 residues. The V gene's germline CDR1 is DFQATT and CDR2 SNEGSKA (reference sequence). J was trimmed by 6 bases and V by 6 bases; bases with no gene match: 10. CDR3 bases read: TGCAGTGCCCCTCATGGGACAGCCCATGGC. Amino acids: CSAPHGTAHG. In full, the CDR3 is CSAPHGTAHGYTF.

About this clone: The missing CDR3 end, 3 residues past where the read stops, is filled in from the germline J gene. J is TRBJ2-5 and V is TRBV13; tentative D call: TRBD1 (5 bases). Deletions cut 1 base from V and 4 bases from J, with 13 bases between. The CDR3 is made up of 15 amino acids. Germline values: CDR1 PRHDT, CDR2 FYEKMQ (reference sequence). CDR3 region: CASSLVGRAGETQYF. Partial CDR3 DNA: TGTGCCAGCAGCTTAGTAGGCAGGGCTGGAGAGACC.

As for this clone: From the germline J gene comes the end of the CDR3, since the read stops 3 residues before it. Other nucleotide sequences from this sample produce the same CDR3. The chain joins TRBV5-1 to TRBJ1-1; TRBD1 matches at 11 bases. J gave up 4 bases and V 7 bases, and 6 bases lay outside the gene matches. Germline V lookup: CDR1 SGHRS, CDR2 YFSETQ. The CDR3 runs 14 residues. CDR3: CASRPGTGGTEAFF. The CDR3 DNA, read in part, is TGCGCCAGCCGCCCCGGGACAGGGGGCACTGAA. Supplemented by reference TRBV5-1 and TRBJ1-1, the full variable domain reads KAGVTQTPRYLIKTRGQQVTLSCSPISGHRSVSWYQQTPGQGLQFLFEYFSETQRNKGNFPGRFSGRQFSNSRSEMNVSTLELGDSALYLCASRPGTGGTEAFFGQGTRLTVV.

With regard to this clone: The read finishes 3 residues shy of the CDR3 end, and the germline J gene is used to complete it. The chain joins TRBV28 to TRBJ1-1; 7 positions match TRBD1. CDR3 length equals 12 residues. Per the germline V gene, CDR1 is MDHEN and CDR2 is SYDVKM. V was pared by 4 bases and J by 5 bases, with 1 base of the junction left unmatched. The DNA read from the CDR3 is TGTGCCAGCAGTTCGGGACAGACTGAA. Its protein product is CASSSGQTE. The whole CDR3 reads CASSSGQTEAFF.

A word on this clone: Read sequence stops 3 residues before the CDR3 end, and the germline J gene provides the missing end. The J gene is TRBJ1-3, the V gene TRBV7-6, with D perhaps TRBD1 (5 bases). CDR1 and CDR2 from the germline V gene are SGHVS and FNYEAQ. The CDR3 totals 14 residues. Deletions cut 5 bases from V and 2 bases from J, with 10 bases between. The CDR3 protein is CASSPAGAGNTIYF. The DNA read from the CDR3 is TGTGCCAGCAGCCCAGCGGGGGCTGGAAACACC. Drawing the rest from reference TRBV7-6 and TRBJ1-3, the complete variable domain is GAGVSQSPRYKVTKRGQDVALRCDPISGHVSLYWYRQALGQGPEFLTYFNYEAQQDKSGLPNDRFSAERPEGSISTLTIQRTEQRDSAMYRCASSPAGAGNTIYFGEGSWLTVV.

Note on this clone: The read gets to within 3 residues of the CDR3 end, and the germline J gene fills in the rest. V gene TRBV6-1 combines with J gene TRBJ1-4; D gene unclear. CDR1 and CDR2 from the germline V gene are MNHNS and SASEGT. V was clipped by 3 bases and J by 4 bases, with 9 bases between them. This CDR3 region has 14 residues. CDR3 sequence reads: CASSETEYNEKLFF. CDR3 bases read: TGTGCCAGCAGTGAGACTGAATATAATGAAAAA.

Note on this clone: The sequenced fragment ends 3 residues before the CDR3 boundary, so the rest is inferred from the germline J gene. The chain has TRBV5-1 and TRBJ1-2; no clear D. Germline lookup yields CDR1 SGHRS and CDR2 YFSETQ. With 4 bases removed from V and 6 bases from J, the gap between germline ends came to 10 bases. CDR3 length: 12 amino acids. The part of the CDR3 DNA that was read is TGCGCCAGCAGCGTAACAGACAATGGC. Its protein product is CASSVTDNG. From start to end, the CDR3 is CASSVTDNGYTF.

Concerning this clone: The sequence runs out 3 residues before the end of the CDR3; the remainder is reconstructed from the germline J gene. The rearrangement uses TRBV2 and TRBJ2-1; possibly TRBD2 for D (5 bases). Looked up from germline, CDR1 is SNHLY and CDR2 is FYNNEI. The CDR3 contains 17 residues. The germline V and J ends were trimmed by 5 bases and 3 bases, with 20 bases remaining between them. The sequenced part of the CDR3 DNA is TGTGCCAGCAGTCCTCTCTCTGCGGGCGGCCTCTACAATGAG. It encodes CASSPLSAGGLYNE. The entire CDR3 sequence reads CASSPLSAGGLYNEQFF. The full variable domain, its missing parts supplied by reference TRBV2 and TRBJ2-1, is EPEVTQTPSHQVTQMGQEVILRCVPISNHLYFYWYRQILGQKVEFLVSFYNNEISEKSEIFDDQFSVERPDGSNFTLKIRSTKLEDSAMYFCASSPLSAGGLYNEQFFGPGTRLTVL.

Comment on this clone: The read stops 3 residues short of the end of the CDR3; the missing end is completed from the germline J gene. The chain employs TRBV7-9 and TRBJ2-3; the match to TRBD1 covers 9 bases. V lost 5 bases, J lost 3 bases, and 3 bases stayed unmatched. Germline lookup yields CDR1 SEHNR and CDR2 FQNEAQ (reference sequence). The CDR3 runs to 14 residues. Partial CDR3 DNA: TGTGCCAGCAGCCCGGGACAGGGAACAGATACG. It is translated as CASSPGQGTDT. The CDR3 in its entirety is CASSPGQGTDTQYF. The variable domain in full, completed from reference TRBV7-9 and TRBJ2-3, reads DTGVSQNPRHKITKRGQNVTFRCDPISEHNRLYWYRQTLGQGPEFLTYFQNEAQLEKSRLLSDRFSAERPKGSFSTLEIQRTEQGDSAMYLCASSPGQGTDTQYFGPGTRLTVL.

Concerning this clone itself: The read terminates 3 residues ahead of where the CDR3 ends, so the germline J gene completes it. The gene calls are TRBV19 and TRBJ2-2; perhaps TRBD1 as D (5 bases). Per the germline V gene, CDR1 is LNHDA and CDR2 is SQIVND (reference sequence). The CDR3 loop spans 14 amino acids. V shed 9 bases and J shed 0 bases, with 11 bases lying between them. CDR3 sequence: CASDSLSNTGELFF. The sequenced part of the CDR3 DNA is TGTGCCAGCGACAGCCTTTCGAACACCGGGGAG.

CDR3 DNA (partial): TGTGCCAGCAGCCGCAGGACTAACTATGGC. Translated: CASSRRTNYG. The entire CDR3 protein reads CASSRRTNYGYTF. V gene TRBV5-6 combines with J gene TRBJ1-2; no clear D. With the read ending 3 residues before the CDR3 end, the germline J gene is used to fill in that end. Germline assignment: CDR1 SGHDT and CDR2 YYEEEE. Trimming cost V 4 bases and J 0 bases, with 7 bases left between them. The CDR3 is made up of 13 amino acids.

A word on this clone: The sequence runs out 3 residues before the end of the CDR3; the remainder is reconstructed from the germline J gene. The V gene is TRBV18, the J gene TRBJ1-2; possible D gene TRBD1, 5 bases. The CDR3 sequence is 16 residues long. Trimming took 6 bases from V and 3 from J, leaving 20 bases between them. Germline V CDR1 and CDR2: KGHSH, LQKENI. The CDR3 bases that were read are TGTGCCAGCTCGCCCCTCTTCGGAGGAGGGGACTATGGC. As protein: CASSPLFGGGDYG. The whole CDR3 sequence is CASSPLFGGGDYGYTF.